What follows is one T cell receptor (beta chain) and its context. Its antigen is unknown. No base qualities exist here, and no much larger clone lies one base off it. These data come from a study of CD8 T cells in Susac syndrome (dated by TCRdb to about 2019). Regarding the complete study: Of the Susac syndrome patients who were sequenced, more than five had clinically active disease and 8 or 9 were in clinical remission. Susac syndrome patients were therapy-naive, on corticosteroids (some also receiving IVIg), or on IVIg alone at blood withdrawal. Repertoire sequencing was used to test whether CD8+ T cell activation and differentiation in Susac syndrome was antigen driven. CD8+ T cell repertoire clonality was compared between about a dozen healthy donors, around 14 Susac syndrome patients and some 15 multiple sclerosis patients. General study outcomes and caveats: Approximately 17 and five Susac-specific public clones were found in the total CD8+ and CD8+ TEMRA repertoires, respectively. The number of individuals in the TCR sequencing and HLA analysis was acknowledged as relatively small. Clonal expansion was observed in Susac syndrome CD8+ repertoires, with the highest expansion in CD8+ TEMRA cells and greater expansion in clinically active than in remitting patients.

RNA was extracted using the RNeasy kit, and about 0.45 to 1 microgram was reverse transcribed with random hexamers. The immunoSEQ multiplex PCR assay, which covers 54 Vbeta and 13 Jbeta segments, was used to amplify TCR beta CDR3 regions. PCR amplification bias was corrected by using a synthetic template baseline for primer optimization and computational correction. The original methods were these. Only productive sequences were kept, with reads annotated to V, D and J genes according to IMGT and analyzed in immunoSEQ Analyzer. Clonality was computed as one minus Shannon entropy normalized by log2 of the number of productive unique sequences. For each patient and control, public and private clones were evaluated within the 100 most prevalent clones. A clone was defined as Susac-specific if it was absent from the healthy and MS cohorts, from over 1,000 published viral clones and from other ImmuneACCESS disease sequences. Starting from the raw public reads, TCRdb applied fastp trimming at Q25, assembled clones with MiXCR and retained in-frame beta chains. Each record represents a unique CDR3 protein, reported with the most common genes and DNA among its rows. What appears here as the V and J calls and clone size reflects TCRdb's work, not the paper's. In this sample the table shows 65,000 to 85,000 distinct CDR3 sequences, 85% to 95% of which occur a single time. The ten largest account for 0.45% to 0.55% of the sample.

Between the V and J ends, shortened by 6 bases and 5 bases respectively, the junction contains 10 bases. Based on the germline V gene (reference sequence), the CDR1 and CDR2 sequences are DFQATT and SNEGSKA. The CDR3 goes from the cysteine to the phenylalanine over 11 residues. Of all the DNA, just the CDR3 is kept, 33 bases in frame from base 1. Peripheral blood CD8+ and CD4+ T cells from healthy donors, Susac syndrome patients and multiple sclerosis patients were profiled using high-throughput TCR beta sequencing. The Susac syndrome patients fulfilled recently defined diagnostic criteria for either definite or probable disease. CD8+ TEMRA cells were enriched by FACS, while bulk CD8+ and CD4+ T cells were purified by magnetic negative isolation. Blood was collected in EDTA tubes and processed within 24 hours, with PBMCs isolated through density gradient centrifugation. PBMCs intended for TCR sequencing were frozen in liquid nitrogen and were later thawed in a 37 degrees C water bath. The sorted or isolated CD4+, CD8+ and CD8+ TEMRA cells reached a purity of at least 90%.

This sequence originates from a human donor with Susac syndrome. Sequenced input: CD8+ T cells from PBMCs. The rearrangement joined TRBV20-1 to TRBJ2-5, with TRBD2 perhaps the D gene, on 6 matching bases. The CDR3 protein is CSAEGRETQYF. The DNA is as follows: TGCAGTGCGGAGGGGCGCGAGACCCAGTACTTC.